The 3 T cell receptor beta chains below all came from one sample that was sequenced in a study of blood T cell repertoires in COVID-19 (dated by TCRdb to about 2020). Libraries were constructed by the immunoSEQ multiplex PCR assay. In its TCRdb copy, this immuneACCESS table keeps in-frame sequences only and misses some clones. Where compared with another copy, unresolved V genes explain less than half of these, and the others have no known cause. Present in this sample are 200,000 to 300,000 clones, about 91% of which were seen just once. The ten largest clonotypes hold 2% to 3% of the sample. The sequenced sample consisted of PBMCs or T cells enriched from blood (not recorded which). The origin of the receptors is a middle-aged woman with acute COVID-19.

The V gene is TRBV19, the J gene TRBJ1-6, with 10 nucleotides matching TRBD1. V gave up 3 bases and J gave up 8 bases; unmatched junction bases: 4. Germline V gives CDR1 LNHDA, CDR2 SQIVND (reference sequence). This CDR3 contains 15 residues. The CDR3 coding sequence is TGTGCCAGTAGTATCCCCGGGACAGGGGATTCACCCCTCCACTTT. It yields the protein CASSIPGTGDSPLHF.

This sequence joins TRBV5-1 and TRBJ2-1; 8 nucleotides match TRBD1. From germline, CDR1 is SGHRS and CDR2 YFSETQ. The V segment lost 6 bases and the J segment 4 bases; nucleotides outside the gene matches: 9. The CDR3 totals 15 residues. The CDR3 DNA reads as TGCGCCAGCACCTTACCGGGACAGGCATACAATGAGCAGTTCTTC. This gives the protein CASTLPGQAYNEQFF.

The CDR3 region is CASSYRAGGPHEQYV. DNA for the CDR3: TGTGCCAGCAGTTACAGAGCGGGAGGGCCCCACGAGCAGTACGTC. The genes are TRBV6-9 and TRBJ2-7; 10 bases align to TRBD2. Germline V gene data show CDR1 as MNHGY and CDR2 as SVAAGI. V shed 3 bases, J shed 5 bases, and the junction held 7 bases outside the gene matches. The CDR3 length is 15 residues.